Presented here are 11 T cell receptor beta chains from one specimen sequenced in a study of cytomegalovirus exposure and HLA in healthy donors. Primers included in the PCR were 60 Vbeta and 13 Jbeta primers. The repertoire was sequenced with immunoSEQ multiplex PCR; TCRdb's copy has only in-frame clones and lacks some. The sample has around 110,000 clones; 79% are singletons. The sequenced sample was PBMCs. The receptors were gathered from a woman aged 18-29 years in good health and CMV-seropositive.

DNA for the CDR3: TGTGCCACCAGCAGAGATAGAGGCACAGATACGCAGTATTTT. Amino acid sequence: CATSRDRGTDTQYF. The chain joins TRBV15 to TRBJ2-3, with D uncertain. The CDR3 length is 14 residues. V lost 0 bases to trimming and J lost 1 base, with 5 bases between them. Germline-derived CDR1 and CDR2 are LNHNV and YYDKDF (reference sequence). Supplemented by reference TRBV15 and TRBJ2-3, the full variable domain reads DAMVIQNPRYQVTQFGKPVTLSCSQTLNHNVMYWYQQKSSQAPKLLFHYYDKDFNNEADTPDNFQSRRPNTSFCFLDIRSPGLGDTAMYLCATSRDRGTDTQYFGPGTRLTVL.

The genes are TRBV7-9 and TRBJ1-1; perhaps TRBD1 as D (6 bases). The CDR3 is 15 residues long. Germline values: CDR1 SEHNR, CDR2 FQNEAQ (reference sequence). Trimming shortened V by 1 base and J by 4 bases, and 13 bases separated the two germline ends. This CDR3 is CASSLGGRGFTEAFF. CDR3 nucleotide sequence: TGTGCCAGCAGCTTAGGGGGGCGCGGGTTCACTGAAGCTTTCTTT.

The rearrangement links TRBV7-2 to TRBJ2-1; 7 positions match TRBD1. The CDR3 is made up of 15 amino acids. After removal of 1 base from V and 5 bases from J, the junction contained 5 bases not matched to a gene. CDR1 and CDR2 from the germline V gene are SGHTA and FQGNSA. The CDR3 sequence: CASSLVPGGNNEQFF. For the CDR3, the DNA is TGTGCCAGCAGCTTAGTACCAGGGGGAAACAATGAGCAGTTCTTC. Together with reference TRBV7-2 and TRBJ2-1, the CDR3 gives the full variable domain: GAGVSQSPSNKVTEKGKDVELRCDPISGHTALYWYRQSLGQGLEFLIYFQGNSAPDKSGLPSDRFSAERTGGSVSTLTIQRTQQEDSAVYLCASSLVPGGNNEQFFGPGTRLTVL.

The chain uses TRBV7-8 and TRBJ2-7, with D possibly TRBD2 on 5 matching bases. CDR1 SGHVS and CDR2 FQNEAQ come from the germline V gene. Trimming pared 2 bases from V and 0 bases from J, leaving 11 bases between. This CDR3 region has 15 residues. CDR3 amino acids: CASSLRLGSSYEQYF. CDR3 DNA sequence: TGTGCCAGCAGCTTAAGGTTGGGGAGCTCCTACGAGCAGTACTTC.

The chain links TRBV7-2 to TRBJ2-1; tentative D call: TRBD2 (6 bases). Germline CDR1 and CDR2: SGHTA and FQGNSA. The CDR3 sequence is 13 residues long. Between the trimmed V and J ends, which lost 3 bases and 15 bases, there was a span of 18 bases. The CDR3 loop reads CASSLASVRNRFF. In DNA, the CDR3 is TGTGCCAGCAGCTTGGCTAGCGTTCGCAATCGGTTCTTC.

This chain connects TRBV5-5 to TRBJ2-7; 8 bases line up with TRBD2. V was clipped by 4 bases and J by 3 bases; unmatched bases: 15. The germline gives CDR1 SGHKS, CDR2 YYEKEE (reference sequence). This CDR3 comprises 17 residues. The CDR3 nucleotides are TGTGCCAGCAGCCCCTTCCGCGGTAGCGGGACATACTACGAGCAGTACTTC. This gives the protein CASSPFRGSGTYYEQYF.

This rearrangement joins TRBV11-3 to TRBJ1-1, with TRBD1 matching 7 bases. This CDR3 region has 15 residues. Germline values: CDR1 SGHNT, CDR2 YENEEA. The trim removed 5 bases at V and 0 bases at J, leaving 6 bases unmatched. The CDR3 reads CASSPRTGMNTEAFF. The CDR3 DNA reads as TGTGCCAGCAGCCCAAGGACAGGTATGAACACTGAAGCTTTCTTT. The full variable domain, its missing parts supplied by reference TRBV11-3 and TRBJ1-1, is EAGVVQSPRYKIIEKKQPVAFWCNPISGHNTLYWYLQNLGQGPELLIRYENEEAVDDSQLPKDRFSAERLKGVDSTLKIQPAELGDSAVYLCASSPRTGMNTEAFFGQGTRLTVV.

The chain joins TRBV28 to TRBJ1-1; D gene uncertain. The CDR3 length is 13 residues. Trimming shortened V by 2 bases and J by 0 bases, and 4 bases separated the two germline ends. Germline V gene lookup returns CDR1 MDHEN and CDR2 SYDVKM. Here the CDR3 DNA reads TGTGCCAGCAGTTTAACGGTGAACACTGAAGCTTTCTTT. Protein product: CASSLTVNTEAFF.

This chain links TRBV29-1 with TRBJ1-2; 11 nucleotides align to TRBD1. After removal of 3 bases from V and 3 bases from J, the junction contained 3 bases not matched to a gene. There are 14 residues in the CDR3. Germline assignment: CDR1 SQVTM and CDR2 ANQGSEA. The CDR3 loop reads CSVDRTGGDYGYTF. The CDR3 bases are TGCAGCGTTGATAGGACAGGGGGCGACTATGGCTACACCTTC.

This clone has only a few counts. The chain has TRBV25-1 and TRBJ2-5; 9 nucleotides match TRBD1. CDR3 length: 14 amino acids. The J segment lost 5 bases and the V segment lost 5 bases, leaving 6 bases of the junction unmatched. CDR1 is MGHDK, CDR2 SYGVNS, per germline. CDR3 DNA: TGTGCCAGCAGTACAGGGACAGGGAGGGAGACCCAGTACTTC. It codes for CASSTGTGRETQYF.

This CDR3 is CASSGAKGGRGNEQFF. CDR3 coding DNA: TGTGCCAGCAGCGGTGCAAAGGGCGGGAGAGGGAATGAGCAGTTCTTC. The chain employs TRBV9 and TRBJ2-1; TRBD2 aligns across 7 bases. Germline assignment: CDR1 SGDLS and CDR2 YYNGEE. V lost 3 bases and J lost 7; bases outside the gene matches: 13. This CDR3 spans 16 amino acids.